The 31 T cell receptor beta chains below all came from one sample that was sequenced in a study of CD8 T cells in ankylosing spondylitis. TCRdb re-analysed the 5' RACE reads in MiXCR, keeping a single row per CDR3 protein. The profile shows about 130,000 distinct CDR3 sequences, 7% of them singletons. Sequencing input: blood, either unsorted or a sorted T cell fraction (not recorded which). Every receptor here comes from a male donor with ankylosing spondylitis or in good health (not recorded which).

This clonotype was counted ten times or more. The rearrangement uses TRBV20-1 and TRBJ2-1; 9 nucleotides match TRBD1. Trimming took 6 bases from V and 4 from J; bases not matched to a gene: 10. This CDR3 spans 15 amino acids. Germline CDR1 DFQATT, CDR2 SNEGSKA (reference sequence). The CDR3 sequence: CSATIPGQGYNEQFF. CDR3 sequence (DNA): TGCAGTGCGACTATTCCGGGACAGGGATACAATGAGCAGTTCTTC.

This clonotype was observed at least ten times. This chain connects TRBV20-1 to TRBJ1-1; no clear D gene. The length of the CDR3 is 11 residues. The V end lost 4 bases, the J end lost 11 bases, and 14 bases lay between the germline ends. CDR1 is DFQATT, CDR2 SNEGSKA, per germline (reference sequence). The CDR3 is CSAKVGKGAFF. CDR3 in DNA: TGCAGTGCTAAAGTCGGGAAAGGGGCTTTCTTT.

This clonotype was counted ten times or more. The chain couples TRBV5-1 to TRBJ2-3; D gene uncertain. Germline V gives CDR1 SGHRS, CDR2 YFSETQ. Trimming took off 2 bases at V and 0 bases at J, with 7 bases between the two ends. The CDR3 is made up of 14 amino acids. The CDR3 reads CASSFGLSTDTQYF. The CDR3 DNA reads as TGCGCCAGCAGCTTCGGGCTTAGCACAGATACGCAGTATTTT. The full variable domain, completed using reference TRBV5-1 and TRBJ2-3, is KAGVTQTPRYLIKTRGQQVTLSCSPISGHRSVSWYQQTPGQGLQFLFEYFSETQRNKGNFPGRFSGRQFSNSRSEMNVSTLELGDSALYLCASSFGLSTDTQYFGPGTRLTVL.

This clonotype was seen repeatedly, ten times or more. This rearrangement joins TRBV20-1 to TRBJ2-5; D is undetermined. The CDR3 spans 16 residues. The V end was cut by 0 bases, the J end by 0 bases, with 14 bases between. CDR1 DFQATT and CDR2 SNEGSKA come from the germline V gene (reference sequence). The chain's CDR3 is CSARDGSSKYQETQYF. Written as DNA, the CDR3 is TGCAGTGCTAGAGATGGTAGCTCAAAGTACCAAGAGACCCAGTACTTC.

This clonotype was observed many times. V usage is TRBV6-1 and J usage is TRBJ2-1; 10 nucleotides line up with TRBD2. This CDR3 is built from 15 residues. V dropped 2 bases and J dropped 4; count of bases not matched to a gene: 2. Germline V gene lookup returns CDR1 MNHNS and CDR2 SASEGT. Here the CDR3 DNA reads TGTGCCAGCAGTGAAAGGACTAGCGGTTACAATGAGCAGTTCTTC. This codes for CASSERTSGYNEQFF.

Ten or more counts support this clonotype. The gene calls are TRBV4-3 and TRBJ1-2; 8 nucleotides match TRBD1. V shed 4 bases and J 7 bases; nucleotides not matched to a gene: 8. Germline lookup yields CDR1 LGHNA and CDR2 YSLEER. The CDR3 has 14 residues. As DNA, the CDR3 is TGCGCCAGCAGCCTACAGAGGACAGGGCCTGGCTACACCTTC. The encoded protein is CASSLQRTGPGYTF.

This clonotype was detected only a few times. CDR3 in DNA: TGTGCCAGCAGCCCGATAGGCCCCATCTACAATGAGCAGTTCTTC. It codes for CASSPIGPIYNEQFF. The rearrangement joins TRBV7-2 to TRBJ2-1; D is undetermined. From germline, CDR1 is SGHTA and CDR2 FQGNSA. Trimming took off 5 bases at V and 3 bases at J, with 14 bases between the two ends. CDR3 size: 15 residues.

The sample holds many counts of this clonotype. V gene TRBV5-1 combines with J gene TRBJ1-1; TRBD1 aligns across 7 bases. The CDR3 is 15 amino acids. Germline V gene data show CDR1 as SGHRS and CDR2 as YFSETQ. The J segment lost 3 bases and the V segment lost 4 bases, leaving 9 bases of the junction unmatched. The CDR3 spells CASSQRQGGDTEAFF. CDR3 bases: TGCGCCAGCAGCCAACGACAGGGAGGAGACACTGAAGCTTTCTTT.

This clonotype was seen at least ten times. The genes are TRBV6-1 and TRBJ2-7, with 10 bases aligning to TRBD2. The CDR3 loop spans 16 amino acids. Germline lookup yields CDR1 MNHNS and CDR2 SASEGT. The trim removed 7 bases at V and 5 bases at J, leaving 14 bases unmatched. CDR3 in amino acids: CASKKTFLAGEDEQYF. The CDR3 coding sequence is TGTGCCAGCAAAAAAACGTTCCTAGCGGGAGAAGACGAGCAGTACTTC.

This clonotype was seen a handful of times. This chain links TRBV12-3 or TRBV12-4 with TRBJ2-3, with TRBD2 as a possible D gene (6 bases). The CDR3 totals 14 residues. With 6 bases removed from V and 4 bases from J, the gap between germline ends came to 14 bases. The CDR3 sequence is CASSYTLAPDTQYF. CDR3 sequence (DNA): TGTGCCAGCAGCTATACCCTAGCGCCAGATACGCAGTATTTT.

This clonotype was detected a few times. The rearrangement joins TRBV7-3 to TRBJ2-2; TRBD2 might be the D (6 bases). V lost 3 bases to trimming and J lost 8 bases, with 16 bases between them. The CDR3 runs to 15 residues. Germline-derived CDR1 and CDR2 are SGHTA and FQGTGA. CDR3 region: CASSLGLGQGGELFF. The CDR3, as DNA: TGTGCCAGCAGCTTGGGACTCGGCCAGGGTGGGGAGCTGTTTTTT.

This clonotype was seen at least ten times. This chain connects TRBV3-1 to TRBJ2-7, with D uncertain. V lost 0 bases and J 4 bases, leaving 13 bases between the germline ends. Germline V CDR1 and CDR2: LGHDT, YNNKEL (reference sequence). This CDR3 is built from 15 residues. The CDR3 DNA reads as TGTGCCAGCAGCCAAGAAAATTGGAGTAGATACGAGCAGTACTTC. Translation gives CASSQENWSRYEQYF.

Many counts were recorded for this clonotype. The chain recombines TRBV11-1 with TRBJ1-2; no reliable D call. Germline-derived CDR1 and CDR2 are SGHAT and FQDESV (reference sequence). Trimming cost V 5 bases and J 9 bases, with 13 bases left between them. CDR3 length: 12 amino acids. In nucleotides, the CDR3 is TGTGCCAGCAGCCAAGTAGAGCGAAGCTACACCTTC. This translates into CASSQVERSYTF. The whole variable domain, filled in from reference TRBV11-1 and TRBJ1-2, reads EAEVAQSPRYKITEKSQAVAFWCDPISGHATLYWYRQILGQGPELLVQFQDESVVDDSQLPKDRFSAERLKGVDSTLKIQPAELGDSAMYLCASSQVERSYTFGSGTRLTVV.

This clonotype was detected ten times or more. The rearrangement links TRBV15 to TRBJ1-2, with D unresolved. Trimming pared 6 bases from V and 0 bases from J, leaving 11 bases between. The CDR3 spans 14 residues. Per germline, CDR1 LNHNV and CDR2 YYDKDF (reference sequence). CDR3 nucleotides: TGTGCCACCAGGGATGGGGATTCTAACTATGGCTACACCTTC. Its translation: CATRDGDSNYGYTF.

This chain connects TRBV20-1 to TRBJ2-5; TRBD2 matches at 8 bases. Per germline, CDR1 DFQATT and CDR2 SNEGSKA (reference sequence). V lost 3 bases and J lost 5; bases outside the gene matches: 8. The CDR3 has 14 residues. In DNA, the CDR3 is TGCAGTGCTAGTGTCAGCGGGAGAGGGGAGACCCAGTACTTC. This codes for CSASVSGRGETQYF.

This clonotype was seen ten or more times. The gene calls are TRBV18 and TRBJ2-7; D is uncertain. CDR1 is KGHSH and CDR2 is LQKENI in the germline V gene. The CDR3 has 13 amino acids. Between the trimmed V and J ends, which lost 2 bases and 3 bases, there was a span of 8 bases. CDR3 sequence reads: CASSPAVDYEQYF. As DNA, the CDR3 is TGTGCCAGCTCACCAGCGGTTGACTACGAGCAGTACTTC.

This clonotype was counted at least ten times. The chain joins TRBV7-8 to TRBJ2-1, with TRBD2 as a possible D gene (7 bases). Trimming removed 0 bases from V and 3 bases from J, with 12 bases in between. CDR1 and CDR2 from the germline V gene are SGHVS and FQNEAQ. This CDR3 spans 16 amino acids. CDR3 coding DNA: TGTGCCAGCAGCTTAGCCTGGGGGGGCGTCTACAATGAGCAGTTCTTC. This codes for CASSLAWGGVYNEQFF.

This clonotype was detected many times. The J gene is TRBJ2-3, the V gene TRBV12-3 or TRBV12-4; TRBD1 agrees at 9 bases. V was clipped by 6 bases and J by 2 bases; unmatched bases: 6. The CDR3 runs to 15 residues. The CDR3 nucleotides are TGTGCCAGCAGACCCCGGGACAGGGTCACAGATACGCAGTATTTT. This codes for CASRPRDRVTDTQYF.

The sample holds many counts of this clonotype. V gene TRBV15 combines with J gene TRBJ1-1; D not certain. CDR1 is LNHNV, CDR2 YYDKDF, per germline (reference sequence). Deletions cut 3 bases from V and 1 base from J, with 12 bases between. The CDR3 contains 15 residues. Here the CDR3 reads CATSSALGPNTEAFF. CDR3 DNA sequence: TGTGCCACCAGCAGTGCCCTGGGTCCGAACACTGAAGCTTTCTTT.

This clonotype was observed at least ten times. This sequence joins TRBV2 and TRBJ2-2, with no clear D. Germline V gives CDR1 SNHLY, CDR2 FYNNEI. V was clipped by 2 bases and J by 2 bases, with 12 bases between them. This CDR3 is built from 16 residues. CDR3 amino acids: CASSEYSPTNTGELFF. The DNA of the CDR3 is TGTGCCAGCAGTGAATACAGCCCAACCAACACCGGGGAGCTGTTTTTT.

This clonotype was seen many times. CDR3 sequence: CSVDPLDRVGQYF. The CDR3 region has the DNA TGCAGCGTTGACCCCCTTGACAGGGTCGGGCAGTATTTT. The rearrangement links TRBV29-1 to TRBJ2-3, with 7 bases aligning to TRBD1. The CDR3 is made up of 13 amino acids. J gave up 11 bases and V 3 bases, and 11 bases lay outside the gene matches. Germline V gene data show CDR1 as SQVTM and CDR2 as ANQGSEA.

This clonotype has ten or more counts. The J gene is TRBJ1-2, the V gene TRBV5-1; D is unclear. The CDR3 extends over 13 amino acids. Germline V gives CDR1 SGHRS, CDR2 YFSETQ. Between the trimmed V and J ends, which lost 3 bases and 4 bases, there was a span of 10 bases. CDR3 sequence (DNA): TGCGCCAGCAGCTCATCGGATCCCTATGGCTACACCTTC. Its protein is CASSSSDPYGYTF.

At least ten counts were recorded for this clonotype. The rearrangement joins TRBV12-3 or TRBV12-4 to TRBJ2-7, with a possible D match to TRBD1 (5 bases). CDR3 length: 13 residues. V was cut by 7 bases and J by 3 bases, with 13 bases left in between. The CDR3 nucleotides are TGTGCCAGCACCGCCGGACACCTCTACGAGCAGTACTTC. It yields the protein CASTAGHLYEQYF.

This chain links TRBV5-1 with TRBJ2-1; no clear D. V lost 0 bases and J lost 4, with 8 bases in between. Germline V gene lookup returns CDR1 SGHRS and CDR2 YFSETQ. There are 14 residues in the CDR3. The CDR3 is CASSLANTYNEQFF. The CDR3 coding sequence is TGCGCCAGCAGCTTGGCCAACACTTACAATGAGCAGTTCTTC.

This clonotype turned up a few times. The CDR3 bases are TGCGCCAGCAGTGAGTCGGCGGAGACCCGCAAGACCCAGTACTTC. Its protein is CASSESAETRKTQYF. The rearrangement links TRBV10-2 to TRBJ2-5; no definite D call. V was pared by 0 bases and J by 6 bases, with 14 bases between. The CDR3 loop spans 15 amino acids. The germline gives CDR1 WSHSY, CDR2 SAAADI.

The table lists this clonotype with many counts. The chain combines TRBV7-6 with TRBJ2-7; D unresolved. Trimming removed 2 bases at V and 2 bases at J, with 19 bases between. This CDR3 is 17 amino acids long. CDR1 SGHVS and CDR2 FNYEAQ come from the germline V gene. The CDR3 is CASSLRAVGSYPYEQYF. CDR3 in DNA: TGTGCCAGCAGCTTAAGGGCTGTCGGTTCTTATCCCTACGAGCAGTACTTC.

In its sample, this clonotype was seen many times. The junction and the germline gene differ at one end; a read error may be behind it. This rearrangement joins TRBV7-7 to TRBJ2-1; D possibly corresponds to TRBD2 (5 bases). The CDR3 loop spans 13 amino acids. Looked up from germline, CDR1 is SSHAT and CDR2 is FNYEAQ (reference sequence). The CDR3 loop reads CASSLAFPGEQFF. The CDR3 coding sequence is TGTGCCAGCAGTTTAGCGTTCCCGGGTGAGCAGTTCTTC.

In this sample, this clonotype turned up a few times. A much larger clone is a single base away; this may be a read error. The rearrangement links TRBV29-1 to TRBJ1-3; D unclear. The CDR3 is 15 residues long. Germline V CDR1 and CDR2: SQVTM, ANQGSEA. This CDR3 is CSVEDLKGSGNPIYF. CDR3 nucleotide sequence: TGCAGCGTTGAAGATCTGAAGGGATCAGGAAACCCCATATATTTT.

This clonotype was picked up a small number of times. J is TRBJ2-7 and V is TRBV20-1; 8 nucleotides align to TRBD2. Looked up from germline, CDR1 is DFQATT and CDR2 is SNEGSKA (reference sequence). Germline trimming cut 2 bases from V and 4 bases from J; bases unmatched to any gene: 13. This CDR3 comprises 16 residues. As DNA, the CDR3 is TGCAGTGCTAGAACCCAACGGGAGGGAAGGGGTTACGAGCAGTACTTC. Translated, it gives CSARTQREGRGYEQYF.

In this sample, this clonotype turned up many times. CDR3 sequence (DNA): TGTGCCAGCAGCGAAAACCAGGGGATGGGTGAAAAACTGTTTTTT. This translates into CASSENQGMGEKLFF. The V and J genes are TRBV7-6 and TRBJ1-4; maybe TRBD1 (6 bases). The CDR3 spans 15 residues. Germline CDR1 reads SGHVS; CDR2 reads FNYEAQ. V was shortened by 5 bases and J by 7 bases, with 17 bases between the two germline ends.

The chain recombines TRBV6-1 with TRBJ1-2; D perhaps matches TRBD1 (5 bases). Germline V gene lookup returns CDR1 MNHNS and CDR2 SASEGT. The CDR3 sequence is 14 residues long. The germline V and J ends were trimmed by 6 bases and 4 bases, with 15 bases remaining between them. This CDR3 is CASRPGTYSYGYTF. As DNA, the CDR3 is TGTGCCAGCAGGCCGGGGACGTACAGCTATGGCTACACCTTC.